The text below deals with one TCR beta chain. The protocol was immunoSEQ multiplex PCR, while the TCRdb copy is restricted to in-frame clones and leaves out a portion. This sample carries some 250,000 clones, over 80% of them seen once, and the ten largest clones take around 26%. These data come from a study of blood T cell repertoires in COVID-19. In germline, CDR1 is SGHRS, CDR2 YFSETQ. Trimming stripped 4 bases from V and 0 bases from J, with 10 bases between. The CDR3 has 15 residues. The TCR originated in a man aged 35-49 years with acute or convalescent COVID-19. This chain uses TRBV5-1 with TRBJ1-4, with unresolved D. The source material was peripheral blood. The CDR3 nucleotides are TGCGCCAGCAGCCCCCGGCAGGCAACTAATGAAAAACTGTTTTTT. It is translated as CASSPRQATNEKLFF.